The 17 T cell receptor beta chains given below trace back to one sample, sequenced in a study of OX40 agonist ivuxolimab in advanced cancers. TCRdb's table, derived via immunoSEQ multiplex PCR, lists solely in-frame clones and lacks some. The sample records 6,500 to 7,000 clones, about 84% being singletons. The source was CD4+ or CD8+ T cells sorted from blood, collected in a trial of the OX40 agonist ivuxolimab. The receptor source for this set is an adult with an advanced solid tumor such as melanoma, head and neck, liver or kidney cancer.

V and J are TRBV12-5 and TRBJ2-1, with D possibly being TRBD1 (6 bases). Germline V CDR1 and CDR2: LGHNT, FRNRAP. The CDR3 loop spans 14 amino acids. The V end lost 3 bases, the J end lost 3 bases, and 9 bases lay between the germline ends. This CDR3 reads CASGLSGVYNEQFF. CDR3 sequence (DNA): TGTGCTAGTGGTTTATCAGGGGTCTACAATGAGCAGTTCTTC.

This chain links TRBV4-1 with TRBJ2-5; D may be TRBD1 (5 bases). The V end lost 4 bases, the J end lost 5 bases, and 17 bases lay between the germline ends. This CDR3 region has 15 residues. Germline CDR1 is MGHRA and CDR2 is YSYEKL. In DNA, the CDR3 is TGCGCCAGCAGCCCCAGGGTGGGGCCCCGGGAGACCCAGTACTTC. Protein sequence: CASSPRVGPRETQYF.

The chain links TRBV7-9 to TRBJ1-3; TRBD1 aligns across 7 bases. Germline V lookup: CDR1 SEHNR, CDR2 FQNEAQ (reference sequence). The junction had 8 bases not matched to a gene; V was cut back by 5 bases and J by 7 bases. The CDR3 contains 14 residues. The CDR3 reads CASSPKGAANTIYF. In nucleotides, the CDR3 is TGTGCCAGCAGCCCGAAGGGGGCGGCGAACACCATATATTTT.

By its share, this clone is medium-sized. The rearrangement uses TRBV10-3 and TRBJ1-2, with TRBD1 identical over 7 bases. The CDR3 extends over 14 amino acids. Looked up from germline, CDR1 is ENHRY and CDR2 is SYGVKD. The J segment lost 3 bases and the V segment lost 2 bases, leaving 3 bases of the junction unmatched. The CDR3 region is CAISEEQGYYGYTF. The CDR3 nucleotides are TGTGCCATCAGTGAGGAACAGGGGTACTATGGCTACACCTTC.

This sequence joins TRBV27 and TRBJ2-2; D is ambiguous. V gave up 0 bases and J gave up 3 bases, with 17 bases separating them. Germline V gene data show CDR1 as MNHEY and CDR2 as SMNVEV (reference sequence). The CDR3 runs to 18 residues. The CDR3 DNA sequence: TGTGCCAGCAGTTTATCGGTCGACTGGACGTTTGACACCGGGGAGCTGTTTTTT. Its protein is CASSLSVDWTFDTGELFF.

The chain links TRBV10-1 to TRBJ2-7, with D perhaps TRBD2 (6 bases). Trimming shortened V by 11 bases and J by 5 bases, and 10 bases separated the two germline ends. This CDR3 is built from 10 residues. Germline V CDR1 and CDR2: WNHNN, SYGVQD (reference sequence). CDR3 sequence (DNA): TGCGCCCCACCGGGGGACGAGCAGTACTTC. Translating it yields CAPPGDEQYF.

The sample holds a few counts of this clone. This chain joins TRBV7-9 and TRBJ1-6, with 7 bases identical to TRBD1. Germline V gene sequence: CDR1 SEHNR, CDR2 FQNEAQ (reference sequence). J lost 7 bases, V lost 4 bases, and 10 bases had no gene match. There are 16 residues in the CDR3. CDR3 sequence (DNA): TGTGCCAGCAGCTCCGCCGGCCAGGGGGGAAATTCACCCCTCCACTTT. Translated, it gives CASSSAGQGGNSPLHF.

V usage is TRBV9 and J usage is TRBJ1-2, with D possibly being TRBD1 (5 bases). The CDR3 length is 11 residues. Per the germline V gene, CDR1 is SGDLS and CDR2 is YYNGEE. The V end was cut by 3 bases, the J end by 7 bases, with 7 bases between. The CDR3 loop is CASSAGGGYTF. DNA for the CDR3: TGTGCCAGCAGCGCCGGGGGTGGCTACACCTTC.

V is TRBV11-2 and J is TRBJ2-6, with D unclear. In germline, CDR1 is SGHAT, CDR2 FQNNGV. The CDR3 runs 14 residues. The V gene lost 5 bases and the J gene lost 1 base, with 6 bases spanning the gap. The chain's CDR3 is CASSLPSGANVLTF. The CDR3 nucleotides read TGTGCCAGCAGCCTTCCGTCTGGGGCCAACGTCCTGACTTTC.

The chain couples TRBV7-9 to TRBJ2-7; 9 positions agree with TRBD1. The CDR3 has 17 amino acids. CDR1 is SEHNR and CDR2 is FQNEAQ in the germline V gene (reference sequence). J was trimmed by 2 bases and V by 4 bases; bases with no gene match: 12. The CDR3 coding sequence is TGTGCCAGCAGCTCTCAGATGACAGGGGGTGCTACCTACGAGCAGTACTTC. Translating it yields CASSSQMTGGATYEQYF.

The V call is TRBV6-5, the J call TRBJ2-7; the D call may be TRBD1 or TRBD2 (5 bases each). The CDR3 runs 14 residues. Germline V gene data show CDR1 as MNHEY and CDR2 as SVGAGI. Trimming took 8 bases from V and 1 from J, leaving 15 bases between them. The CDR3 region has the DNA TGTGCCAGCTCCTTGGGGGTAGGGTCCTACGAGCAGTACTTC. Translated, it gives CASSLGVGSYEQYF.

The J gene is TRBJ1-6, the V gene TRBV6-5, with unresolved D. The CDR3 loop spans 15 amino acids. Per germline, CDR1 MNHEY and CDR2 SVGAGI. V lost 6 bases, J lost 2 bases, and 11 bases lay in between. CDR3 coding DNA: TGTGCCAGCAGGATGGAGGCCGCCTATAATTCACCCCTCCACTTT. This sequence encodes CASRMEAAYNSPLHF.

The chain uses TRBV6-5 and TRBJ2-7; no clear D. The CDR3 spans 11 residues. In germline, CDR1 is MNHEY, CDR2 SVGAGI. Trimming stripped 0 bases from V and 7 bases from J, with 4 bases between. Here the CDR3 DNA reads TGTGCCAGCAGTTACTCTCGGGAGCAGTACTTC. It specifies CASSYSREQYF.

This clone occurred a few times. J is TRBJ2-7 and V is TRBV6-6; perhaps D is TRBD1 or TRBD2 (5 bases each). With 4 bases removed from V and 2 bases from J, the gap between germline ends came to 9 bases. Germline CDR1 MNHNY, CDR2 SVGAGI (reference sequence). CDR3 length: 13 residues. The CDR3 DNA is TGTGCCAGCAGTTCGGGGCTTACCTACGAGCAGTACTTC. This encodes CASSSGLTYEQYF.

V usage is TRBV7-9 and J usage is TRBJ2-3; 9 bases line up with TRBD1. Per germline, CDR1 SEHNR and CDR2 FQNEAQ (reference sequence). J gave up 5 bases and V 8 bases, and 8 bases lay outside the gene matches. The CDR3 is made up of 14 amino acids. This CDR3 reads CASLGQGYGDTQYF. DNA of the CDR3: TGTGCCAGCTTAGGACAGGGGTATGGAGATACGCAGTATTTT.

This clone was recorded only once. The gene calls are TRBV19 and TRBJ2-7, with D possibly matching TRBD2 (5 bases). Trimming cost V 7 bases and J 0 bases, with 25 bases left between them. The CDR3 has 18 amino acids. Germline CDR1 reads LNHDA; CDR2 reads SQIVND (reference sequence). In DNA form, the CDR3 reads TGTGCCAGTACCGCTCGGGGAAGGGCAGGCGACTACTCCTACGAGCAGTACTTC. It yields the protein CASTARGRAGDYSYEQYF.

This chain uses TRBV5-8 with TRBJ1-6, with a possible D match to TRBD1 (5 bases). Trimming shortened V by 4 bases and J by 11 bases, and 31 bases separated the two germline ends. The CDR3 runs 19 residues. CDR1 is SGHTS and CDR2 is YDEGEE in the germline V gene. This CDR3 reads CASSLDGHGGRDESTPLHF. In DNA form, the CDR3 reads TGTGCCAGCAGCCTGGACGGCCATGGGGGAAGGGACGAAAGTACACCCCTCCACTTT.